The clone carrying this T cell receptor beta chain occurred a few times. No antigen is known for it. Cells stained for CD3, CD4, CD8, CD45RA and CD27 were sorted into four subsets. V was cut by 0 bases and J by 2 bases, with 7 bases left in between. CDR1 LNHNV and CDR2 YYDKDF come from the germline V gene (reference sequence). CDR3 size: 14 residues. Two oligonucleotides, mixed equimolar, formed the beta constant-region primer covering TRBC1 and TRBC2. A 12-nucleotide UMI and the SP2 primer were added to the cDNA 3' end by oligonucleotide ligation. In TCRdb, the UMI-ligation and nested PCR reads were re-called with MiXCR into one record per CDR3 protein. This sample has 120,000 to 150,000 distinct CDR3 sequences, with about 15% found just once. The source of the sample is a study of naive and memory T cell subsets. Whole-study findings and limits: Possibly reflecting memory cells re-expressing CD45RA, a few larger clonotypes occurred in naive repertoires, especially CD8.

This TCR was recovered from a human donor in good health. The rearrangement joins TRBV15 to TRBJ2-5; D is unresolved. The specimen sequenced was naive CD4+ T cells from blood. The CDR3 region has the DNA TGTGCCACCAGCAGAGACCGCGGACAAGAGACCCAGTACTTC. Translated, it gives CATSRDRGQETQYF.